The rows below give T cell receptor beta chains drawn from one sample of a study of type 1 regulatory T cells. TCRdb processed the reads anew with MiXCR; each CDR3 protein has one entry. The data hold around 69,000 distinct CDR3 sequences, with 63% observed a single time. For these receptors, no antigen is known. The specimen sequenced was cultured T cells, either the whole culture or a sorted T cell fraction (not recorded which). These receptors all come from a human donor in good health. CDR3s include the opening cysteine and the closing phenylalanine or tryptophan. The D gene is left open where the match is weak. Where a row states a size, it is once, few, many or the class of an expanded clone; other rows omit it.

d_call	v_call	j_call	clone_size	cdr3_aa	cdr3_nt
TRBD2	TRBV20-1	TRBJ2-7	-	CSARDPSGTYEQYF	TGCAGTGCTAGAGATCCTAGCGGTACCTACGAGCAGTACTTC
-	TRBV18	TRBJ1-1	-	CASSPGTVSTEAFF	TGTGCCAGCTCACCGGGGACGGTGAGCACTGAAGCTTTCTTT
TRBD1	TRBV9	TRBJ2-7	medium-sized	CASSAGTGGPPASYEQYF	TGTGCCAGCAGCGCCGGGACAGGGGGCCCGCCCGCCTCCTACGAGCAGTACTTC
TRBD2	TRBV10-3	TRBJ2-5	-	CAIKGKREDQETQYF	TGTGCCATTAAAGGCAAGCGGGAGGACCAAGAGACCCAGTACTTC
-	TRBV20-1	TRBJ1-1	-	CSAREGGRTEAFF	TGCAGTGCTAGAGAGGGGGGACGGACTGAAGCTTTCTTT
TRBD1	TRBV2	TRBJ2-1	-	CASSEARRGPFF	TGTGCCAGCAGTGAAGCGCGAAGGGGGCCGTTCTTC
-	TRBV10-1	TRBJ2-7	few	CASRPTGHGTEQYF	TGCGCCAGCAGACCGACTGGCCACGGGACCGAGCAGTACTTC
TRBD1	TRBV9	TRBJ1-4	-	CASSGGTGNEKLFF	TGTGCCAGCAGCGGCGGGACAGGCAATGAAAAACTGTTTTTT
-	TRBV6-1	TRBJ2-1	-	CASSAGLGAYNEQFF	TGTGCCAGCAGTGCGGGCCTCGGGGCCTACAATGAGCAGTTCTTC
TRBD1	TRBV7-9	TRBJ1-2	-	CASSQMFGQENYGYTF	TGTGCCAGCAGCCAAATGTTCGGACAGGAAAACTATGGCTACACCTTC
-	TRBV20-1	TRBJ1-5	-	CSATGVGQPQHF	TGCAGTGCTACGGGGGTAGGTCAGCCCCAGCATTTT
-	TRBV5-8	TRBJ2-1	-	CASSLWVLGQSGEQFF	TGTGCCAGCAGCTTGTGGGTACTCGGACAAAGCGGTGAGCAGTTCTTC
-	TRBV10-3	TRBJ1-4	-	CAISPGIQDEKLFF	TGTGCCATCAGCCCTGGGATCCAGGATGAAAAACTGTTTTTT
TRBD1	TRBV19	TRBJ1-5	-	CASTIRQGGNQPQHF	TGTGCCAGTACCATCCGACAGGGCGGCAATCAGCCCCAGCATTTT
-	TRBV5-4	TRBJ1-2	-	CASSYGPENRYTF	TGTGCCAGCAGCTATGGCCCGGAGAATCGCTACACCTTC
TRBD1	TRBV11-1	TRBJ2-3	few	CASSSNRGRTDTQYF	TGTGCCAGCAGCTCGAACAGGGGGCGCACAGATACGCAGTATTTT
-	TRBV7-2	TRBJ2-2	few	CASSLVDRNTGELFF	TGTGCCAGCAGCTTAGTGGACAGGAACACCGGGGAGCTGTTTTTT
TRBD2	TRBV7-3	TRBJ2-1	medium-sized	CASSRDGGIDEQFF	TGTGCCAGCAGCCGGGACGGGGGGATAGATGAGCAGTTCTTC
-	TRBV20-1	TRBJ1-2	few	CSARDRVDGYTF	TGCAGTGCTAGAGATCGGGTGGATGGCTACACCTTC
-	TRBV5-1	TRBJ1-4	-	CASSLVGAGLINEKLFF	TGCGCCAGCAGCTTGGTCGGCGCAGGGCTTATTAATGAAAAACTGTTTTTT
TRBD2	TRBV3-1	TRBJ2-1	-	CASDGTSGSTEQFF	TGTGCCAGCGACGGGACTAGCGGCAGCACTGAGCAGTTCTTC
-	TRBV16	TRBJ2-7	few	CASTRGGRFSYEQYF	TGTGCCAGCACCCGGGGTGGGAGGTTCTCCTACGAGCAGTACTTC
-	TRBV20-1	TRBJ1-6	-	CSALTNGARSPLHF	TGCAGTGCTTTGACTAACGGGGCGCGATCACCCCTCCACTTT
-	TRBV20-1	TRBJ1-1	medium-sized	CSARGPMSTEAFF	TGCAGTGCTAGAGGCCCCATGAGCACTGAAGCTTTCTTT
-	TRBV29-1	TRBJ1-1	once	CSGRGTTEAFF	TGCAGCGGCCGGGGAACCACTGAAGCTTTCTTT
TRBD2	TRBV9	TRBJ2-7	-	CASSVGLAPPYEQYF	TGTGCCAGCAGCGTAGGACTAGCGCCTCCCTACGAGCAGTACTTC
-	TRBV12-3/TRBV12-4	TRBJ1-3	-	CASSSQENGGNTIYF	TGTGCCAGCAGTTCTCAGGAAAACGGAGGAAACACCATATATTTT
-	TRBV6-2/TRBV6-3	TRBJ2-1	-	CASILDSLAHEQFF	TGTGCCAGCATCCTCGACTCATTGGCCCATGAGCAGTTCTTC
-	TRBV29-1	TRBJ2-5	few	CSVEIFEETQYF	TGCAGCGTCGAAATCTTTGAAGAGACCCAGTACTTC
-	TRBV12-3/TRBV12-4	TRBJ2-7	few	CASSSNEARQYF	TGTGCCAGCAGTTCTAACGAAGCGAGGCAGTACTTC
-	TRBV24-1	TRBJ2-5	-	CATAGGGSAETQYF	TGTGCCACCGCAGGAGGGGGTAGCGCGGAGACCCAGTACTTC
TRBD2	TRBV5-6	TRBJ2-1	-	CASSFSRLAEGVLDEQFF	TGTGCCAGCAGCTTTTCGCGACTAGCGGAAGGGGTTTTGGATGAGCAGTTCTTC
-	TRBV11-2	TRBJ1-1	-	CASSLVIEAFF	TGTGCCAGCAGCTTAGTTATTGAAGCTTTCTTT
TRBD1	TRBV7-8	TRBJ2-7	-	CASSSGRDRSSYEQYF	TGTGCCAGCAGCTCCGGGCGGGACAGGTCATCCTACGAGCAGTACTTC
-	TRBV19	TRBJ2-3	-	CASRSSGDTQYF	TGTGCCAGTAGGTCGAGCGGGGATACGCAGTATTTT
-	TRBV9	TRBJ1-5	once	CASSAGDIDQPQHF	TGTGCCAGCAGCGCAGGGGATATAGATCAGCCCCAGCATTTT
-	TRBV12-3/TRBV12-4	TRBJ1-5	-	CASRPFGGDNQPQHF	TGTGCCAGCAGACCTTTCGGCGGGGACAATCAGCCCCAGCATTTT
-	TRBV20-1	TRBJ2-3	-	CSASSRNLNTQYF	TGCAGTGCCTCTAGCAGAAATCTCAATACGCAGTATTTT
TRBD2	TRBV2	TRBJ2-5	-	CASWGRTSEKTQYF	TGTGCCAGCTGGGGGAGGACTAGCGAAAAGACCCAGTACTTC
TRBD1	TRBV5-1	TRBJ1-1	once	CASSFGTGGTEAFF	TGCGCCAGCAGCTTTGGGACAGGGGGAACTGAAGCTTTCTTT
-	TRBV28	TRBJ1-2	once	CASSPPVGYGYTF	TGTGCCAGCAGTCCTCCAGTGGGTTATGGCTACACCTTC
TRBD2	TRBV2	TRBJ2-1	once	CASGLGLAGPLSYNEQFF	TGTGCCAGCGGCTTGGGACTAGCGGGTCCCCTATCCTACAATGAGCAGTTCTTC
-	TRBV7-2	TRBJ1-2	-	CASSLVGQRGYGYTF	TGTGCCAGCAGCTTAGTAGGACAGAGAGGCTATGGCTACACCTTC
-	TRBV12-3/TRBV12-4	TRBJ2-3	-	CASMYTAGGTDTQYF	TGTGCCAGCATGTACACGGCGGGTGGGACAGATACGCAGTATTTT
TRBD2	TRBV7-8	TRBJ2-1	-	CASSPGTSGRAGNEQFF	TGTGCCAGCAGCCCCGGGACTAGCGGGAGGGCCGGGAATGAGCAGTTCTTC
TRBD2	TRBV28	TRBJ2-1	-	CASSLTSGRGDEQFF	TGTGCCAGCAGCTTGACTAGCGGGAGGGGGGATGAGCAGTTCTTC
TRBD1	TRBV10-3	TRBJ2-2	few	CAIRTGGDTGELFF	TGTGCCATCAGGACAGGGGGAGACACCGGGGAGCTGTTTTTT
-	TRBV5-1	TRBJ2-5	-	CASRLAAGETQYF	TGCGCCAGCAGATTGGCGGCGGGAGAGACCCAGTACTTC
TRBD2	TRBV11-2	TRBJ2-1	few	CASSSFRLAGNNEQFF	TGTGCCAGCAGCTCGTTCAGACTAGCGGGGAACAATGAGCAGTTCTTC